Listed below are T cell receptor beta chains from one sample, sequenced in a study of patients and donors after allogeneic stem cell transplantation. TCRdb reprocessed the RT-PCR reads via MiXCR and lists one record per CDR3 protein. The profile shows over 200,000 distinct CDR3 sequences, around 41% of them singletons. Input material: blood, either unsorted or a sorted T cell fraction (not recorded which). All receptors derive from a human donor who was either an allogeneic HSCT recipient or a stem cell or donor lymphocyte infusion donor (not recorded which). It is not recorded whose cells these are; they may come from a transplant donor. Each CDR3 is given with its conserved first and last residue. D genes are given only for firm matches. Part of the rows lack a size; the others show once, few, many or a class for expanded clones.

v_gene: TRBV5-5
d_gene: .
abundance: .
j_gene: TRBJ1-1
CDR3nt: TGTGCCAGCAGCTTTGGGGGAGTAAGGACTGAAGCTTTCTTT
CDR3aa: CASSFGGVRTEAFF

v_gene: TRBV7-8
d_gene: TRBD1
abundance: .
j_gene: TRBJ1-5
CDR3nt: TGTGCCAGCAGCCAGGACAGGGTTGGCAATCAGCCCCAGCATTTT
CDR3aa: CASSQDRVGNQPQHF

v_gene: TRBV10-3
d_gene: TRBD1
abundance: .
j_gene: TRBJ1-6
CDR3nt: TGTGCCACGAGCCCGGACAGGGGGAATTCACCCCTCCACTTT
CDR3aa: CATSPDRGNSPLHF

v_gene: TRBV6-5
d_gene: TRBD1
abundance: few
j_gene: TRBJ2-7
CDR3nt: TGTGCCAGCAGTTACACGGTATACGACAGGGACTACGAGCAGTACTTC
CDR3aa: CASSYTVYDRDYEQYF

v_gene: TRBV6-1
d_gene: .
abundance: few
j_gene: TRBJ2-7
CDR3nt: TGTGCCAGCCCTCGGGAAGGTACCTACGAGCAGTACTTC
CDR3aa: CASPREGTYEQYF

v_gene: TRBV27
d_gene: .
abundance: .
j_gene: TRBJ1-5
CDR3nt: TGTGCCAGCAGTCCGACACCTAATCTGCCCCAGCATTTT
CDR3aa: CASSPTPNLPQHF

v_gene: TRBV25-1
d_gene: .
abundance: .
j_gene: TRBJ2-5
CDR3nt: TGTGCCAGCAGCCAACCCTCTGAGGAGACCCAGTACTTC
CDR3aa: CASSQPSEETQYF

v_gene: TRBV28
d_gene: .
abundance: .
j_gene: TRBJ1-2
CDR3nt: TGTGCCAGCAGCCTACCGGGGACGAACTATGGCTACACCTTC
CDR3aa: CASSLPGTNYGYTF

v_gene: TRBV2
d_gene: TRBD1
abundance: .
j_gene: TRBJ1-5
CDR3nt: TGTGCCAGCAGGAGGGGGACAGGGGGCCGGCAGCCCCAGCATTTT
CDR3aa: CASRRGTGGRQPQHF

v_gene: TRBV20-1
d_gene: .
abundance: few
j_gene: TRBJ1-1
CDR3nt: TGCAGTGCTAGAGAGTTCCCATGGGACACTGAAGCTTTCTTT
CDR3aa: CSAREFPWDTEAFF

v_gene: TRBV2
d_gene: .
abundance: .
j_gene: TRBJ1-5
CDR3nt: TGTGCCAGCAGTGGGCAGGGACAACAGCCCCAGCATTTT
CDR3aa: CASSGQGQQPQHF

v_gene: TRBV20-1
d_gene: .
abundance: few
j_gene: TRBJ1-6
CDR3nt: TGCAGTGCTAGACGTGGGCAGGGCAATTCACCCCTCCACTTT
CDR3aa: CSARRGQGNSPLHF

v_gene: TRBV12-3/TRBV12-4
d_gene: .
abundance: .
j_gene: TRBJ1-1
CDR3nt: TGTGCCAGCAGTTTGAACCGAATTCAAGCTTTCTTT
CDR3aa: CASSLNRIQAFF

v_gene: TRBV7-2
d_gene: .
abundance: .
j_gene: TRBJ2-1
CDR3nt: TGTGCCAGCAGCCCCTCGCGTAACAATGAGCAGTTCTTC
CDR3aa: CASSPSRNNEQFF

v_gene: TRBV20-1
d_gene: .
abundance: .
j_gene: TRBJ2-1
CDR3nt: TGCAGTGCTACATCCGGGACGATCTACAATGAGCAGTTCTTC
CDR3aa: CSATSGTIYNEQFF

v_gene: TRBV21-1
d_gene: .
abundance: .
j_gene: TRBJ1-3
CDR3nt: TGTGCCAGCAGCAACCGGAGAGGTAGATATGGAAACACCATATATTTT
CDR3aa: CASSNRRGRYGNTIYF